The 21 T cell receptor beta chains below all came from one sample that was sequenced in a study of cytomegalovirus exposure and HLA in healthy donors. PCR used 60 Vbeta primers and 13 Jbeta primers. Profiled with immunoSEQ multiplex PCR; TCRdb holds only in-frame clones, not every one. The table records 150,000 to 200,000 clones, about 80% of them present only once. Sequencing used PBMCs. These receptors were obtained from a man aged 25 to 40 in good health and CMV-seropositive.

V usage is TRBV30 and J usage is TRBJ1-2; tentative D call: TRBD1 (5 bases). CDR1 and CDR2 (germline): GTSNPN, SVGIG (reference sequence). The V end lost 3 bases, the J end lost 7 bases, and 12 bases lay between the germline ends. The CDR3 consists of 12 residues. CDR3 sequence reads: CAWRLLGGGYTF. The CDR3, as DNA: TGTGCCTGGAGGTTATTGGGGGGTGGCTACACCTTC.

This rearrangement joins TRBV7-9 to TRBJ2-1; TRBD2 aligns across 7 bases. Germline values: CDR1 SEHNR, CDR2 FQNEAQ (reference sequence). J lost 4 bases, V lost 5 bases, and 2 bases had no gene match. The CDR3 is 13 residues long. CDR3 DNA: TGTGCCAGCAGCGGGAGGGGTTACAATGAGCAGTTCTTC. Protein: CASSGRGYNEQFF.

The chain has TRBV5-1 and TRBJ2-7; 9 bases match TRBD1. This CDR3 has 13 residues. Per the germline V gene, CDR1 is SGHRS and CDR2 is YFSETQ. The V gene end was trimmed by 5 bases and the J gene end by 6 bases; junction bases not matched to a gene: 6. The CDR3 DNA reads TGCGCCAGCAGACAGGGGGCCCTGGGCGAGCAGTACTTC. Protein: CASRQGALGEQYF.

The rearrangement joins TRBV5-4 to TRBJ1-6, with TRBD1 identical over 7 bases. With V trimmed by 0 bases and J by 6 bases, 6 bases remained unmatched. CDR3 length equals 16 residues. Per the germline V gene, CDR1 is SGHNT and CDR2 is YYREEE (reference sequence). The CDR3 DNA follows: TGTGCCAGCAGCTTGGGGGGACCAGGGGGTAATTCACCCCTCCACTTT. Translated: CASSLGGPGGNSPLHF.

This clone came up a few times. The chain employs TRBV19 and TRBJ2-7; D call uncertain. The germline gives CDR1 LNHDA, CDR2 SQIVND (reference sequence). Between the trimmed V and J ends, which lost 1 base and 3 bases, there was a span of 7 bases. The CDR3 runs to 13 residues. The CDR3 coding sequence is TGTGCCAGTAGTATAGGGCCAGGCTACGAGCAGTACTTC. This gives the protein CASSIGPGYEQYF.

Worth noting for this clone: The same CDR3 also results from other DNA sequences found in this sample. The chain joins TRBV19 to TRBJ1-2; the match to TRBD1 covers 11 bases. Germline CDR1 is LNHDA and CDR2 is SQIVND (reference sequence). The CDR3 totals 16 residues. The junction had 8 bases not matched to a gene; V was cut back by 6 bases and J by 2 bases. The CDR3, as DNA: TGTGCCAGTAGCGGAATCTGGGACAGGGGGAACTATGGCTACACCTTC. The encoded protein is CASSGIWDRGNYGYTF. The full variable domain, with the rest looked up from reference TRBV19 and TRBJ1-2, is DGGITQSPKYLFRKEGQNVTLSCEQNLNHDAMYWYRQDPGQGLRLIYYSQIVNDFQKGDIAEGYSVSREKKESFPLTVTSAQKNPTAFYLCASSGIWDRGNYGYTFGSGTRLTVV.

The rearrangement joins TRBV7-2 to TRBJ2-1; 12 positions match TRBD2. Germline V lookup: CDR1 SGHTA, CDR2 FQGNSA. This CDR3 is 14 amino acids long. The J segment lost 8 bases and the V segment lost 5 bases, leaving 4 bases of the junction unmatched. The chain's CDR3 is CASSQLAGGHEQFF. CDR3 coding DNA: TGTGCCAGCAGCCAACTAGCGGGGGGCCATGAGCAGTTCTTC.

This chain uses TRBV9 with TRBJ2-3, with 10 nucleotides matching TRBD2. The V gene end was trimmed by 4 bases and the J gene end by 4 bases; junction bases not matched to a gene: 9. The CDR3 length is 16 residues. Germline CDR1 SGDLS, CDR2 YYNGEE. The CDR3 region has the DNA TGTGCCAGCAGCCCGGGAGCGGGAGGGCCAGCAGATACGCAGTATTTT. This translates into CASSPGAGGPADTQYF.

The chain uses TRBV28 and TRBJ2-5; 14 bases agree with TRBD2. The J call may be incorrect, as the DNA end agrees better with TRBJ2-7. The CDR3 is made up of 16 amino acids. In germline, CDR1 is MDHEN, CDR2 SYDVKM. CDR3: CASSPGRLAGGYEQYF. CDR3 DNA sequence: TGTGCCAGCAGTCCTGGTAGACTAGCGGGAGGGTACGAGCAGTACTTC.

This chain connects TRBV5-1 to TRBJ2-1; possibly TRBD2 for D (6 bases). The CDR3 runs to 15 residues. CDR1 is SGHRS and CDR2 is YFSETQ in the germline V gene. The V end was cut by 5 bases, the J end by 0 bases, with 12 bases between. The CDR3 DNA sequence: TGCGCCAGCAGTCCGGGCGGGGACTCCTACAATGAGCAGTTCTTC. Translated: CASSPGGDSYNEQFF.

The chain couples TRBV7-9 to TRBJ2-5; maybe TRBD2 (5 bases). The J call is in doubt because the DNA end fits TRBJ2-7 better. The CDR3 extends over 14 amino acids. From germline, CDR1 is SEHNR and CDR2 FQNEAQ (reference sequence). For the CDR3, the DNA is TGTGCCAGCAGCGGCGGGTCAGCTTCCTACGAGCAGTACTTC. This codes for CASSGGSASYEQYF.

The CDR3 sequence is CASRHWTGDYGYTF. The CDR3 region has the DNA TGTGCCAGCAGACATTGGACAGGGGACTATGGCTACACCTTC. The rearrangement joins TRBV5-4 to TRBJ1-2; 9 bases fit TRBD1. Unmatched junction bases numbered 5, after V lost 5 bases and J lost 3 bases. The CDR3 has 14 residues. The germline V gene encodes CDR1 SGHNT and CDR2 YYREEE (reference sequence).

This clone was seen a few times. CDR3 sequence: CASRPTGGTEAFF. CDR3 coding DNA: TGTGCCAGTAGACCGACAGGGGGCACTGAAGCTTTCTTT. The rearrangement joins TRBV19 to TRBJ1-1; 9 bases fit TRBD1. The ends lost 6 bases at V and 4 bases at J; junction bases unmatched: 3. CDR1 and CDR2 from the germline V gene are LNHDA and SQIVND (reference sequence). The CDR3 is 13 amino acids.

With regard to this clone: The junction and the germline gene differ at one end; a read error may be behind it. The chain has TRBV5-8 and TRBJ2-1, with 9 bases matching TRBD1. From germline, CDR1 is SGHTS and CDR2 YDEGEE. The CDR3 consists of 16 residues. The CDR3 loop reads CAGSRLTGGPSDEQFF. For the CDR3, the DNA is TGTGCCGGCAGCCGTTTAACAGGGGGCCCCTCGGATGAGCAGTTCTTC.

V is TRBV5-4 and J is TRBJ2-1, with no clear D. The V gene's germline CDR1 is SGHNT and CDR2 YYREEE (reference sequence). The CDR3 totals 16 residues. V lost 0 bases and J 0 bases, leaving 10 bases between the germline ends. CDR3 in DNA: TGTGCCAGCAGCTTGGAGCTACTGAGCTCCTACAATGAGCAGTTCTTC. Amino acid sequence: CASSLELLSSYNEQFF.

The chain combines TRBV9 with TRBJ2-7; the match to TRBD1 covers 7 bases. The length of the CDR3 is 14 residues. J was trimmed by 6 bases and V by 4 bases; bases with no gene match: 10. CDR1 and CDR2 (germline): SGDLS, YYNGEE. Here the CDR3 DNA reads TGTGCCAGCAGCTACGGACAGGATCGAGGCGAGCAGTACTTC. This sequence encodes CASSYGQDRGEQYF.

This clone occurred once. V usage is TRBV5-1 and J usage is TRBJ2-1, with 9 positions matching TRBD2. CDR1 and CDR2 (germline): SGHRS, YFSETQ. Trimming cost V 1 base and J 5 bases; bases outside gene matches: 7. The CDR3 has 16 residues. This chain's CDR3 is CASSLFGGGANNEQFF. As DNA, the CDR3 is TGCGCCAGCAGCTTGTTTGGCGGGGGGGCGAACAATGAGCAGTTCTTC.

The gene calls are TRBV5-1 and TRBJ2-6, with 7 bases lining up with TRBD2. There are 16 residues in the CDR3. V dropped 3 bases and J dropped 4; count of bases not matched to a gene: 7. Germline CDR1 and CDR2: SGHRS and YFSETQ. CDR3 sequence reads: CASSWTGGGGANVLTF. The CDR3 coding sequence is TGCGCCAGCAGCTGGACGGGGGGAGGCGGGGCCAACGTCCTGACTTTC.

V gene TRBV18 combines with J gene TRBJ2-1; 10 bases fit TRBD1. The CDR3 runs 17 residues. Germline lookup yields CDR1 KGHSH and CDR2 LQKENI. J was trimmed by 4 bases and V by 3 bases; bases with no gene match: 9. The CDR3 DNA is TGTGCCAGCTCACCCCCCGGAGGGGACAGGGGTTACAATGAGCAGTTCTTC. Its translation is CASSPPGGDRGYNEQFF.

V usage is TRBV6-5 and J usage is TRBJ2-5; 7 nucleotides line up with TRBD1. Trimming took 5 bases from V and 3 from J; bases not matched to a gene: 6. CDR3 length equals 14 residues. Germline V lookup: CDR1 MNHEY, CDR2 SVGAGI. For the CDR3, the DNA is TGTGCCAGCAGTAGCAGGGGGACCGAAGAGACCCAGTACTTC. As protein: CASSSRGTEETQYF.

The table lists this clone with a few counts. The chain joins TRBV19 to TRBJ1-2; 7 bases are shared with TRBD1. V shed 4 bases and J 2 bases; nucleotides not matched to a gene: 4. In germline, CDR1 is LNHDA, CDR2 SQIVND (reference sequence). The length of the CDR3 is 14 residues. The CDR3 DNA follows: TGTGCCAGTAGTAGGACAGGTTTGAACTATGGCTACACCTTC. This sequence encodes CASSRTGLNYGYTF.